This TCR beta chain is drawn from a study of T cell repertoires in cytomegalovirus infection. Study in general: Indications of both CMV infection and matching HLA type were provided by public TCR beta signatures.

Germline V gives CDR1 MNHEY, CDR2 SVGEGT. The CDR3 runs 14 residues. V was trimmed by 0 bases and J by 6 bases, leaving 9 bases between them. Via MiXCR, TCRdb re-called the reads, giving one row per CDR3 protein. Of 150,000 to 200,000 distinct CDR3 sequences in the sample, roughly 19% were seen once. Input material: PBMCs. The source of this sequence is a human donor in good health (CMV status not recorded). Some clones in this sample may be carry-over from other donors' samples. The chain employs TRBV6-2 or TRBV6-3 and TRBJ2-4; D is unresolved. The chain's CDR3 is CASSYSRQRNIQYF. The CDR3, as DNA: TGTGCCAGCAGTTACTCACGCCAAAGAAACATTCAGTACTTC.